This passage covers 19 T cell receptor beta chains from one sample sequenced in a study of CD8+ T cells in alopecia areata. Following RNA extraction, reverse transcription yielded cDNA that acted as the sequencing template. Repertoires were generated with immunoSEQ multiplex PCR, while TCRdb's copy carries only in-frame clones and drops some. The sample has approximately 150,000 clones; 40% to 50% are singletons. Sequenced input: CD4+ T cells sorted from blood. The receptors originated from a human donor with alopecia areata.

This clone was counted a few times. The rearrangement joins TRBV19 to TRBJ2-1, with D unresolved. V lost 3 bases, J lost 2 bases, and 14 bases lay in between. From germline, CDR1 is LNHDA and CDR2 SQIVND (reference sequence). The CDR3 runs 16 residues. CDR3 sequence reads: CASSMSRSPPYNEQFF. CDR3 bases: TGTGCCAGTAGTATGTCACGGTCTCCCCCCTACAATGAGCAGTTCTTC.

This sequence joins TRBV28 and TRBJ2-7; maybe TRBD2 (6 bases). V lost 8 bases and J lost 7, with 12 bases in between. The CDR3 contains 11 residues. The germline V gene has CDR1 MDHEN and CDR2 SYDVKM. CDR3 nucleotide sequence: TGTGCCAGCGGGGAGGTTTGGGAGCAGTACTTC. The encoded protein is CASGEVWEQYF.

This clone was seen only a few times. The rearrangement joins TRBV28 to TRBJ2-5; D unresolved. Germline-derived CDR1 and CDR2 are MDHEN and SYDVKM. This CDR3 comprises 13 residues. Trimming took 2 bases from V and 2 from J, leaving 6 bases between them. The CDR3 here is CASSLRIQETQYF. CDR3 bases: TGTGCCAGCAGTTTACGAATACAAGAGACCCAGTACTTC.

In DNA, the CDR3 is TGTGCCAGCAGCCAAGATCTGGTCAATGAGCAGTTCTTC. This sequence encodes CASSQDLVNEQFF. The chain employs TRBV14 and TRBJ2-1; D gene ambiguous. This CDR3 comprises 13 residues. The germline V and J ends were trimmed by 0 bases and 6 bases, with 6 bases remaining between them. The germline V gene has CDR1 SGHDN and CDR2 FVKESK.

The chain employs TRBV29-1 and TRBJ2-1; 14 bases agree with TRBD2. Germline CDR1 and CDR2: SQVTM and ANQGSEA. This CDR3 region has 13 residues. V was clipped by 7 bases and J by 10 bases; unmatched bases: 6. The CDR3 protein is CSATSGRALEQFF. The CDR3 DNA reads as TGCAGCGCGACTAGCGGGAGGGCCCTCGAGCAGTTCTTC.

The CDR3 here is CATSRESGYEQYF. In nucleotides, the CDR3 is TGTGCCACCAGCAGAGAATCAGGGTACGAGCAGTACTTC. The chain carries TRBV15 and TRBJ2-7, with D tentatively TRBD1 (5 bases). This CDR3 has 13 amino acids. Germline-derived CDR1 and CDR2 are LNHNV and YYDKDF (reference sequence). Between the trimmed V and J ends, which lost 0 bases and 4 bases, there was a span of 7 bases.

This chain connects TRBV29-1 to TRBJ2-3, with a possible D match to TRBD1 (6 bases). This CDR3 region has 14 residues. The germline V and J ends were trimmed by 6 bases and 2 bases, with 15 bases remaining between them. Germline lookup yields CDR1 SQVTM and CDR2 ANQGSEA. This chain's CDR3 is CSVGHHTFTDTQYF. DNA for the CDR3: TGCAGCGTGGGACATCATACATTCACAGATACGCAGTATTTT.

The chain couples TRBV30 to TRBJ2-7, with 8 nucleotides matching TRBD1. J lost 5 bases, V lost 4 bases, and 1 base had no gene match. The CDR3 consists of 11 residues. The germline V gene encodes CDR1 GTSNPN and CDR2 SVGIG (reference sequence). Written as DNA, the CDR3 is TGTGCCTGGACAGGGGGCAACGAGCAGTACTTC. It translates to CAWTGGNEQYF.

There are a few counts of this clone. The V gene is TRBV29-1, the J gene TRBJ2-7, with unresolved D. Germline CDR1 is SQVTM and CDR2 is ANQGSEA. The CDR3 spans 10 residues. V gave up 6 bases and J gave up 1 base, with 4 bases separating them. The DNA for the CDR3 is TGCAGCGTACAGTCCTACGAGCAGTACTTC. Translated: CSVQSYEQYF.

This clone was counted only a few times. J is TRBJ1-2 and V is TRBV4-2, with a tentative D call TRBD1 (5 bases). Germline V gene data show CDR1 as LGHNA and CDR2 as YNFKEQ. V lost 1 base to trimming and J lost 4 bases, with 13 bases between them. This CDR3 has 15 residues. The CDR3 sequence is CASSQVQGISYGYTF. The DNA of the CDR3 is TGTGCCAGCAGCCAAGTTCAGGGAATAAGCTATGGCTACACCTTC.

The CDR3 region is CASSAGDRVVGYTF. The DNA of the CDR3 is TGTGCCAGCAGTGCCGGTGACAGGGTCGTTGGCTACACCTTC. The rearrangement links TRBV28 to TRBJ1-2, with TRBD1 matching over 7 bases. V trimming: 5 bases; J trimming: 7 bases; junction bases outside the gene matches: 10. CDR1 MDHEN and CDR2 SYDVKM come from the germline V gene. The CDR3 has 14 amino acids.

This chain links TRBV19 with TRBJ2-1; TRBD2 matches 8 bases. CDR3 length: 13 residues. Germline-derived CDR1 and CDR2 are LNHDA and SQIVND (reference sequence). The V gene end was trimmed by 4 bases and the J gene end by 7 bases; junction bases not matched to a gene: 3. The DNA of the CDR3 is TGTGCCAGTAGTAGACTAGCGTCAAATGAGCAGTTCTTC. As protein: CASSRLASNEQFF.

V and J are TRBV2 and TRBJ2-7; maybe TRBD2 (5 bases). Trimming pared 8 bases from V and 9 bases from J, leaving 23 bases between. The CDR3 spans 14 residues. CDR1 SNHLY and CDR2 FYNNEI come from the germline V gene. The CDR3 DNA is TGTGCCAGCCGGGTCCGGAGCGATGTTCGGGGGCAGTACTTC. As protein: CASRVRSDVRGQYF.

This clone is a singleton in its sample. This chain's CDR3 is CASSPQQGVETQYF. DNA of the CDR3: TGTGCCAGCAGCCCTCAGCAGGGTGTGGAGACCCAGTACTTC. The V call is TRBV14, the J call TRBJ2-5, with a tentative D call TRBD1 (5 bases). Trimming took off 4 bases at V and 5 bases at J, with 14 bases between the two ends. Germline loops: CDR1 SGHDN, CDR2 FVKESK. The CDR3 consists of 14 residues.

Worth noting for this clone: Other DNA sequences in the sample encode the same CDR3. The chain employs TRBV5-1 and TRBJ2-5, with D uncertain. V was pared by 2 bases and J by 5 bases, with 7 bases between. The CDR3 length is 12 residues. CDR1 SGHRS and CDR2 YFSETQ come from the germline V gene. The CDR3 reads CASSLATETQYF. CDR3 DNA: TGCGCCAGCAGCTTAGCGACCGAGACCCAGTACTTC.

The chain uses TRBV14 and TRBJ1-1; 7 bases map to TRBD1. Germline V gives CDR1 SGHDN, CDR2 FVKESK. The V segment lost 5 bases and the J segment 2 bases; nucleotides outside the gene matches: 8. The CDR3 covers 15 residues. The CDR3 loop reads CASSALTGINTEAFF. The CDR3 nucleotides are TGTGCCAGCAGCGCCCTGACAGGGATCAACACTGAAGCTTTCTTT.

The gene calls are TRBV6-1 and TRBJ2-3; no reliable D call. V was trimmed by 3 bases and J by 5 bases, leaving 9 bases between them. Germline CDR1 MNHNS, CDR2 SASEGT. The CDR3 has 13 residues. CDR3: CASSDLVGDTQYF. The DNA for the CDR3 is TGTGCCAGCAGTGATTTGGTGGGAGATACGCAGTATTTT.

The DNA for the CDR3 is TGCAGCGTGGCGGTCTCTAGCGGGGGCTGGGATGAGCAGTTCTTC. The encoded protein is CSVAVSSGGWDEQFF. The V call is TRBV29-1, the J call TRBJ2-1; TRBD2 matches at 10 bases. Germline V gene lookup returns CDR1 SQVTM and CDR2 ANQGSEA. V gave up 6 bases and J gave up 8 bases; unmatched junction bases: 13. The length of the CDR3 is 15 residues.

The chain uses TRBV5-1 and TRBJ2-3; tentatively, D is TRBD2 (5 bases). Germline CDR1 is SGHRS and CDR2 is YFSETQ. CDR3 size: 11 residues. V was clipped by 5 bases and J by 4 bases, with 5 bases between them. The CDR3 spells CASRLADTQYF. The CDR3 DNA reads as TGCGCCAGCAGACTAGCAGATACGCAGTATTTT.